The 9 T cell receptor beta chains given below trace back to one sample, sequenced in a study of metastatic and nonmetastatic thyroid tumors. No treatment of any kind had been given to any patient before thyroid surgery. From the PCR reads, TCRdb re-called clones with MiXCR. The data hold about 92,000 clones, with approximately 15% observed a single time. Input material: blood. The receptors were gathered from a female donor with papillary thyroid cancer or a benign thyroid nodule (not recorded which). Some clones in this sample may be carry-over from other donors' samples.

This clone was picked up many times. Within the sample, other DNA sequences also encode this same CDR3. This sequence joins TRBV4-2 and TRBJ1-2, with a possible D match to TRBD1 (5 bases). CDR1 LGHNA and CDR2 YNFKEQ come from the germline V gene. The V gene lost 0 bases and the J gene lost 4 bases, with 9 bases spanning the gap. CDR3 length equals 14 residues. CDR3 sequence: CASSQDTGIYGYTF. The DNA of the CDR3 is TGTGCCAGCAGCCAAGATACAGGCATCTATGGCTACACCTTC.

This clone occurred many times. The V and J genes are TRBV19 and TRBJ2-2; 8 positions match TRBD2. The germline CDR1 and CDR2 sequences are LNHDA and SQIVND (reference sequence). The ends lost 6 bases at V and 1 base at J; junction bases unmatched: 7. The CDR3 extends over 16 amino acids. The CDR3 loop reads CASSLFGGENTGELFF. The CDR3 coding sequence is TGTGCCAGTAGCCTATTCGGGGGGGAGAACACCGGGGAGCTGTTTTTT. Drawing the rest from reference TRBV19 and TRBJ2-2, the complete variable domain is DGGITQSPKYLFRKEGQNVTLSCEQNLNHDAMYWYRQDPGQGLRLIYYSQIVNDFQKGDIAEGYSVSREKKESFPLTVTSAQKNPTAFYLCASSLFGGENTGELFFGEGSRLTVL.

At least ten counts were recorded for this clone. The chain joins TRBV14 to TRBJ2-2, with 9 bases fitting TRBD1. The CDR3 length is 16 residues. Per the germline V gene, CDR1 is SGHDN and CDR2 is FVKESK. V dropped 4 bases and J dropped 4; count of bases not matched to a gene: 7. The CDR3 spells CASSLRDRAATGELFF. The CDR3 bases are TGTGCCAGCAGCCTCCGGGACAGGGCTGCCACCGGGGAGCTGTTTTTT. Drawing the rest from reference TRBV14 and TRBJ2-2, the complete variable domain is EAGVTQFPSHSVIEKGQTVTLRCDPISGHDNLYWYRRVMGKEIKFLLHFVKESKQDESGMPNNRFLAERTGGTYSTLKVQPAELEDSGVYFCASSLRDRAATGELFFGEGSRLTVL.

This clone occurred many times. This chain joins TRBV9 and TRBJ1-2, with D maybe TRBD1 (5 bases). Germline CDR1 and CDR2: SGDLS and YYNGEE. The CDR3 runs 15 residues. The ends were cut back, 0 bases at V and 8 bases at J, with 17 bases in the middle. CDR3 nucleotides: TGTGCCAGCAGCGTAGGTTTGGCCGGGGCGGAAGGCTACACCTTC. This sequence encodes CASSVGLAGAEGYTF.

This clone was recorded many times. The chain carries TRBV3-1 and TRBJ1-1, with 8 bases that match TRBD1. Unmatched junction bases numbered 3, after V lost 5 bases and J lost 4 bases. The V gene's germline CDR1 is LGHDT and CDR2 YNNKEL (reference sequence). The CDR3 consists of 13 residues. CDR3 in DNA: TGTGCCAGCAGCGATGGACAGGGCACTGAAGCTTTCTTT. Protein product: CASSDGQGTEAFF.

About this clone itself: The junction and the germline gene differ at one end; a read error may be behind it. The chain links TRBV28 to TRBJ2-7; possible D gene TRBD2, 6 bases. The CDR3 sequence is 15 residues long. The germline V gene has CDR1 MDHEN and CDR2 SYDVKM. Here the CDR3 DNA reads TGTTCCAGCAGTCCCGGGGGTCATAGAGACTACGAGCACTACTTC. It yields the protein CSSSPGGHRDYEHYF. Combining the CDR3 with reference TRBV28 and TRBJ2-7 gives the whole variable domain DVKVTQSSRYLVKRTGEKVFLECVQDMDHENMFWYRQDPGLGLRLIYFSYDVKMKEKGDIPEGYSVSREKKERFSLILESASTNQTSMYLCSSSPGGHRDYEHYFGPGTRLTVT.

This chain uses TRBV4-1 with TRBJ2-6; D is uncertain. The CDR3 length is 16 residues. The germline V gene encodes CDR1 MGHRA and CDR2 YSYEKL. Trimming took off 4 bases at V and 0 bases at J, with 10 bases between the two ends. In DNA form, the CDR3 reads TGCGCCAGCAGCCTTATCCCGGTCTCTGGGGCCAACGTCCTGACTTTC. This translates into CASSLIPVSGANVLTF.

The table lists this clone with many counts. V and J are TRBV9 and TRBJ2-1; 7 bases map to TRBD2. J lost 7 bases, V lost 7 bases, and 11 bases had no gene match. CDR3 length: 14 amino acids. Germline CDR1 is SGDLS and CDR2 is YYNGEE. The CDR3 reads CASGLSGGGNEQFF. The CDR3, as DNA: TGTGCCAGCGGGCTTTCGGGGGGAGGTAATGAGCAGTTCTTC.

This clone has a count of ten or more. Different DNA sequences within this sample yield the same CDR3. The rearrangement links TRBV5-4 to TRBJ2-7; 9 bases align to TRBD2. The J segment lost 4 bases and the V segment lost 1 base, leaving 6 bases of the junction unmatched. The CDR3 has 15 amino acids. CDR1 SGHNT and CDR2 YYREEE come from the germline V gene (reference sequence). The CDR3 reads CASSLLRGGLYEQYF. The CDR3 DNA reads TGTGCCAGCAGCTTGTTGCGGGGGGGCCTTTACGAGCAGTACTTC. Full variable domain (remainder filled in from reference TRBV5-4 and TRBJ2-7): ETGVTQSPTHLIKTRGQQVTLRCSSQSGHNTVSWYQQALGQGPQFIFQYYREEENGRGNFPPRFSGLQFPNYSSELNVNALELDDSALYLCASSLLRGGLYEQYFGPGTRLTVT.